Below, 28 T cell receptor beta chains from the same sample are listed, as sequenced in a study of control samples from healthy donors and cancer patients. The assay was immunoSEQ multiplex PCR, and TCRdb's table has in-frame clones only and misses some. The sample records 60,000 to 100,000 clones, about 89% being singletons. The sequencing sample was made of blood. The receptors shown here come from a man aged 50-60 years in good health.

This clone was observed once. V is TRBV2 and J is TRBJ2-7; D is unresolved. The CDR3 is made up of 12 amino acids. Trimming stripped 3 bases from V and 2 bases from J, with 5 bases between. Germline-derived CDR1 and CDR2 are SNHLY and FYNNEI. The CDR3 sequence: CASSDTPYEQYF. The DNA of the CDR3 is TGTGCCAGCAGTGATACTCCCTACGAGCAGTACTTC. The full variable domain, its missing parts supplied by reference TRBV2 and TRBJ2-7, is EPEVTQTPSHQVTQMGQEVILRCVPISNHLYFYWYRQILGQKVEFLVSFYNNEISEKSEIFDDQFSVERPDGSNFTLKIRSTKLEDSAMYFCASSDTPYEQYFGPGTRLTVT.

J is TRBJ2-1 and V is TRBV6-6; D is perhaps TRBD2 (5 bases). Germline V lookup: CDR1 MNHNY, CDR2 SVGAGI (reference sequence). The V end was cut by 5 bases, the J end by 9 bases, with 17 bases between. This CDR3 region has 14 residues. In nucleotides, the CDR3 is TGTGCCAGCAGTCGAGGGTCATACGAGGGTGAGCAGTTCTTC. It encodes CASSRGSYEGEQFF.

The chain carries TRBV10-1 and TRBJ2-7; D is ambiguous. The V end lost 4 bases, the J end lost 3 bases, and 10 bases lay between the germline ends. Germline assignment: CDR1 WNHNN and CDR2 SYGVQD (reference sequence). The CDR3 has 13 amino acids. The CDR3 spells CASSGRLGYEQYF. The CDR3 region has the DNA TGCGCCAGCAGTGGACGGTTAGGCTACGAGCAGTACTTC.

This clone was recorded a few times. The rearrangement links TRBV5-1 to TRBJ2-1; D is perhaps TRBD1 or TRBD2 (5 bases each). Trimming cost V 0 bases and J 6 bases, with 10 bases left between them. This CDR3 has 14 amino acids. Germline assignment: CDR1 SGHRS and CDR2 YFSETQ. This chain's CDR3 is CASSLAGTSNEQFF. CDR3 bases: TGCGCCAGCAGCTTGGCCGGGACCAGCAATGAGCAGTTCTTC.

This clone appeared a few times. The chain joins TRBV5-5 to TRBJ1-6, with no clear D. Trimming took off 4 bases at V and 10 bases at J, with 18 bases between the two ends. This CDR3 has 15 residues. Germline V gene data show CDR1 as SGHKS and CDR2 as YYEKEE (reference sequence). CDR3 in DNA: TGTGCCAGCAGCGAGTCACGGGTAGCGGACTCACCCCTCCACTTT. Encoded protein: CASSESRVADSPLHF.

The rearrangement uses TRBV9 and TRBJ2-5; either TRBD1 or TRBD2 may fit D (6 bases each). The germline V and J ends were trimmed by 4 bases and 4 bases, with 17 bases remaining between them. Germline values: CDR1 SGDLS, CDR2 YYNGEE. This CDR3 region has 15 residues. This CDR3 reads CASSPGGAGVETQYF. In DNA form, the CDR3 reads TGTGCCAGCAGCCCCGGAGGGGCAGGGGTAGAGACCCAGTACTTC.

The chain joins TRBV4-3 to TRBJ1-6; D might be TRBD1 (6 bases). CDR1 and CDR2 from the germline V gene are LGHNA and YSLEER. Trimming removed 4 bases from V and 9 bases from J, with 10 bases in between. CDR3 size: 13 residues. The CDR3 loop is CASSRQGSSPLHF. The CDR3 DNA reads TGCGCCAGCAGCCGGCAGGGGTCTTCACCCCTCCACTTT.

The V and J genes are TRBV5-1 and TRBJ1-6, with 8 bases lining up with TRBD1. The CDR3 totals 15 residues. Germline CDR1 is SGHRS and CDR2 is YFSETQ. V shed 0 bases and J 7 bases; nucleotides not matched to a gene: 3. The chain's CDR3 is CASSLETGANSPLHF. The DNA for the CDR3 is TGCGCCAGCAGCTTGGAGACAGGGGCCAATTCACCCCTCCACTTT. Using reference TRBV5-1 and TRBJ1-6 for the parts outside the CDR3, the full variable domain is KAGVTQTPRYLIKTRGQQVTLSCSPISGHRSVSWYQQTPGQGLQFLFEYFSETQRNKGNFPGRFSGRQFSNSRSEMNVSTLELGDSALYLCASSLETGANSPLHFGNGTRLTVT.

V is TRBV9 and J is TRBJ2-5; 8 nucleotides match TRBD1. V lost 1 base and J lost 1; bases outside the gene matches: 3. CDR1 and CDR2 (germline): SGDLS, YYNGEE. CDR3 length: 15 amino acids. In DNA form, the CDR3 reads TGTGCCAGCAGCGTACAGGGGGCCACCCAAGAGACCCAGTACTTC. This encodes CASSVQGATQETQYF.

The chain uses TRBV7-2 and TRBJ2-7; 8 bases are shared with TRBD1. Germline-derived CDR1 and CDR2 are SGHTA and FQGNSA. The CDR3 is 14 residues long. V trimming: 4 bases; J trimming: 7 bases; junction bases outside the gene matches: 9. The CDR3 is CASSWTGPAGEQYF. The CDR3 region has the DNA TGTGCCAGCAGCTGGACAGGGCCCGCTGGTGAGCAGTACTTC.

The genes are TRBV5-1 and TRBJ1-2, with 9 bases that match TRBD1. CDR1 is SGHRS and CDR2 is YFSETQ in the germline V gene. The CDR3 totals 16 residues. V dropped 0 bases and J dropped 4; count of bases not matched to a gene: 7. CDR3 DNA sequence: TGCGCCAGCAGCTTGGTTCCCCCGACAGGGGGCTATGGCTACACCTTC. Its translation is CASSLVPPTGGYGYTF.

The V and J genes are TRBV7-2 and TRBJ1-5; D remains ambiguous. The CDR3 totals 13 residues. Germline assignment: CDR1 SGHTA and CDR2 FQGNSA. V was shortened by 3 bases and J by 3 bases, with 6 bases between the two germline ends. CDR3 in DNA: TGTGCCAGCAGCTTGGCCCCCAATCAGCCCCAGCATTTT. This codes for CASSLAPNQPQHF. Full variable domain (rest looked up from reference TRBV7-2 and TRBJ1-5): GAGVSQSPSNKVTEKGKDVELRCDPISGHTALYWYRQSLGQGLEFLIYFQGNSAPDKSGLPSDRFSAERTGGSVSTLTIQRTQQEDSAVYLCASSLAPNQPQHFGDGTRLSIL.

The chain couples TRBV7-3 to TRBJ1-1; D may be TRBD1 (6 bases). The CDR3 loop spans 14 amino acids. Germline V gene data show CDR1 as SGHTA and CDR2 as FQGTGA. Trimming shortened V by 5 bases and J by 1 base, and 11 bases separated the two germline ends. In nucleotides, the CDR3 is TGTGCCAGCAGCCCCAAACAGGGGAACACTGAAGCTTTCTTT. Translating gives CASSPKQGNTEAFF.

The rearrangement links TRBV25-1 to TRBJ2-1; 9 nucleotides align to TRBD1. Germline V lookup: CDR1 MGHDK, CDR2 SYGVNS. V dropped 4 bases and J dropped 2; count of bases not matched to a gene: 3. This CDR3 region has 15 residues. The DNA for the CDR3 is TGTGCCAGCAGTGCCGGACAGGGGACCTACAATGAGCAGTTCTTC. It is translated as CASSAGQGTYNEQFF.

This clone was found a few times. CDR3 nucleotides: TGTGCCACCAGTGATTTAGACAGGGGTGACACCGGGGAGCTGTTTTTT. As protein: CATSDLDRGDTGELFF. The chain joins TRBV24-1 to TRBJ2-2, with 8 bases fitting TRBD1. Germline CDR1 reads KGHDR; CDR2 reads SFDVKD. Germline trimming cut 1 base from V and 3 bases from J; bases unmatched to any gene: 3. This CDR3 has 16 residues.

The chain combines TRBV7-9 with TRBJ2-2, with D possibly matching TRBD2 (6 bases). The ends were cut back, 4 bases at V and 1 base at J, with 10 bases in the middle. Germline values: CDR1 SEHNR, CDR2 FQNEAQ (reference sequence). The CDR3 is 15 residues long. The CDR3 reads CASSYRGWNTGELFF. CDR3 sequence (DNA): TGTGCCAGCAGCTACCGGGGGTGGAACACCGGGGAGCTGTTTTTT.

The chain is built from TRBV5-1 and TRBJ1-1; D is possibly TRBD1 (5 bases). Germline CDR1 SGHRS, CDR2 YFSETQ. Trimming took off 0 bases at V and 1 base at J, with 13 bases between the two ends. The CDR3 sequence is 16 residues long. The CDR3 here is CASSLGPGGTNTEAFF. In DNA form, the CDR3 reads TGCGCCAGCAGCTTGGGCCCCGGGGGTACGAACACTGAAGCTTTCTTT. Together with reference TRBV5-1 and TRBJ1-1, the CDR3 gives the full variable domain: KAGVTQTPRYLIKTRGQQVTLSCSPISGHRSVSWYQQTPGQGLQFLFEYFSETQRNKGNFPGRFSGRQFSNSRSEMNVSTLELGDSALYLCASSLGPGGTNTEAFFGQGTRLTVV.

This clone was observed once. The genes are TRBV6-2 or TRBV6-3 and TRBJ2-3; D gene unclear. The germline CDR1 and CDR2 sequences are MNHEY and SVGEGT. The CDR3 is 16 amino acids. V lost 5 bases, J lost 0 bases, and 15 bases lay in between. Here the CDR3 reads CASSHAFPDSTDTQYF. The CDR3 DNA reads TGTGCCAGCAGTCACGCTTTTCCAGACAGCACAGATACGCAGTATTTT.

The chain's CDR3 is CASSQGRGAGEQYF. The CDR3 DNA sequence: TGCGCCAGCAGCCAGGGCAGGGGGGCTGGTGAGCAGTACTTC. The chain uses TRBV4-1 and TRBJ2-7, with D tentatively TRBD1 (7 bases). Germline assignment: CDR1 MGHRA and CDR2 YSYEKL. This CDR3 contains 14 residues. V was trimmed by 3 bases and J by 7 bases, leaving 16 bases between them.

The rearrangement links TRBV3-1 (or the pseudogene TRBV3-2) to TRBJ2-1; the match to TRBD2 covers 7 bases. Germline V lookup: CDR1 LGHDT, CDR2 YNNKEL (reference sequence). V dropped 1 base and J dropped 2; count of bases not matched to a gene: 2. The CDR3 length is 15 residues. The CDR3 reads CASSQGGGAYNEQFF. In DNA form, the CDR3 reads TGTGCCAGCAGCCAAGGTGGGGGGGCCTACAATGAGCAGTTCTTC.

The chain joins TRBV4-1 to TRBJ2-4, with a possible D match to TRBD2 (6 bases). This CDR3 has 18 residues. Looked up from germline, CDR1 is MGHRA and CDR2 is YSYEKL. The ends were cut back, 2 bases at V and 1 base at J, with 18 bases in the middle. CDR3 coding DNA: TGCGCCAGCAGCCAAATTACGCGGGGTGGCCTGGCCAAAAACATTCAGTACTTC. It encodes CASSQITRGGLAKNIQYF.

The V call is TRBV18, the J call TRBJ2-3; TRBD1 aligns across 7 bases. Unmatched junction bases numbered 5, after V lost 3 bases and J lost 2 bases. The length of the CDR3 is 15 residues. CDR1 and CDR2 (germline): KGHSH, LQKENI. The CDR3 reads CASSPPDRVTDTQYF. DNA for the CDR3: TGTGCCAGCTCACCCCCTGACAGGGTCACAGATACGCAGTATTTT.

The chain employs TRBV5-5 and TRBJ2-3, with 11 bases lining up with TRBD2. Germline trimming cut 2 bases from V and 3 bases from J; bases unmatched to any gene: 5. Germline V gene sequence: CDR1 SGHKS, CDR2 YYEKEE (reference sequence). The CDR3 consists of 16 residues. The chain's CDR3 is CASSLPTSGGTDTQYF. The CDR3 DNA sequence: TGTGCCAGCAGCTTACCCACTAGCGGGGGAACAGATACGCAGTATTTT.

The chain uses TRBV28 and TRBJ1-1; D is uncertain. The germline V and J ends were trimmed by 2 bases and 3 bases, with 7 bases remaining between them. The V gene's germline CDR1 is MDHEN and CDR2 SYDVKM. This CDR3 is built from 13 residues. This CDR3 reads CASSLRKDTEAFF. For the CDR3, the DNA is TGTGCCAGCAGTTTAAGGAAAGACACTGAAGCTTTCTTT.

J is TRBJ2-3 and V is TRBV14; D is perhaps TRBD1 (5 bases). Germline V gene lookup returns CDR1 SGHDN and CDR2 FVKESK. V was shortened by 2 bases and J by 3 bases, with 21 bases between the two germline ends. The CDR3 runs 18 residues. The CDR3: CASSQYPAGPKPTDTQYF. The CDR3 coding sequence is TGTGCCAGCAGCCAATATCCGGCAGGGCCAAAGCCAACAGATACGCAGTATTTT. The variable domain in full, with the rest retrieved from reference TRBV14 and TRBJ2-3, is EAGVTQFPSHSVIEKGQTVTLRCDPISGHDNLYWYRRVMGKEIKFLLHFVKESKQDESGMPNNRFLAERTGGTYSTLKVQPAELEDSGVYFCASSQYPAGPKPTDTQYFGPGTRLTVL.

V is TRBV29-1 and J is TRBJ2-3; 10 positions agree with TRBD2. The germline V gene encodes CDR1 SQVTM and CDR2 ANQGSEA. There are 13 residues in the CDR3. The trim removed 7 bases at V and 6 bases at J, leaving 7 bases unmatched. DNA for the CDR3: TGCAGCGGGCTAGCGGGGGTTACCGATACGCAGTATTTT. This sequence encodes CSGLAGVTDTQYF.

The CDR3 is CASSPPGTGGGSNYGYTF. The CDR3 bases are TGTGCCAGCTCACCACCCGGGACAGGGGGTGGATCTAACTATGGCTACACCTTC. The chain has TRBV18 and TRBJ1-2, with 11 bases that match TRBD1. CDR3 length: 18 residues. The junction had 6 bases not matched to a gene; V was cut back by 0 bases and J by 0 bases. From germline, CDR1 is KGHSH and CDR2 LQKENI. The full variable domain, its missing parts supplied by reference TRBV18 and TRBJ1-2, is NAGVMQNPRHLVRRRGQEARLRCSPMKGHSHVYWYRQLPEEGLKFMVYLQKENIIDESGMPKERFSAEFPKEGPSILRIQQVVRGDSAAYFCASSPPGTGGGSNYGYTFGSGTRLTVV.

CDR3 protein: CASSDRELKIGDEQYF. The CDR3 region has the DNA TGTGCCAGCAGCGACAGGGAATTAAAAATCGGCGACGAGCAGTACTTC. V is TRBV9 and J is TRBJ2-7; TRBD1 might be the D (6 bases). The germline CDR1 and CDR2 sequences are SGDLS and YYNGEE. The germline V and J ends were trimmed by 3 bases and 5 bases, with 21 bases remaining between them. The CDR3 loop spans 16 amino acids.